This passage covers 6 T cell receptor beta chains from one sample sequenced in a study of OX40 agonist ivuxolimab in advanced cancers. Sequencing used immunoSEQ multiplex PCR; TCRdb keeps in-frame clones, though not all of them. The repertoire consists of 100,000 to 150,000 clones, with approximately 94% occurring once and the leading ten covering over 0.8%. Here the sequenced sample was CD4+ or CD8+ T cells sorted from blood, taken in a trial of the OX40 agonist ivuxolimab. The source is an adult with an advanced solid tumor such as melanoma, head and neck, liver or kidney cancer.

In its sample, this clone was seen once. The chain links TRBV5-4 to TRBJ1-1, with TRBD1 identical over 8 bases. This CDR3 has 18 residues. The germline gives CDR1 SGHNT, CDR2 YYREEE (reference sequence). With 4 bases clipped from V and 5 bases from J, the junction kept 19 bases outside the gene matches. The CDR3 loop is CASSQVIDRGRRRTEAFF. CDR3 nucleotide sequence: TGTGCCAGCAGCCAAGTAATCGACAGGGGAAGAAGAAGGACTGAAGCTTTCTTT.

V and J are TRBV7-9 and TRBJ1-1, with D possibly TRBD1 on 5 matching bases. CDR3 length: 13 residues. The germline V gene has CDR1 SEHNR and CDR2 FQNEAQ (reference sequence). Trimming left V 5 bases short and J 4 bases short, with 11 bases between. The CDR3 sequence is CASSPGGVTEAFF. CDR3 in DNA: TGTGCCAGCAGCCCTGGGGGGGTCACTGAAGCTTTCTTT. The complete variable domain, with remaining parts taken from reference TRBV7-9 and TRBJ1-1, reads DTGVSQNPRHKITKRGQNVTFRCDPISEHNRLYWYRQTLGQGPEFLTYFQNEAQLEKSRLLSDRFSAERPKGSFSTLEIQRTEQGDSAMYLCASSPGGVTEAFFGQGTRLTVV.

The rearrangement links TRBV9 to TRBJ1-3; 9 bases line up with TRBD1. The CDR3 is 15 residues long. Per germline, CDR1 SGDLS and CDR2 YYNGEE. Unmatched junction bases numbered 0, after V lost 0 bases and J lost 2 bases. CDR3 in amino acids: CASSVGTGAGNTIYF. The DNA for the CDR3 is TGTGCCAGCAGCGTAGGGACAGGGGCTGGAAACACCATATATTTT.

The J gene is TRBJ1-1, the V gene TRBV7-2; 9 nucleotides match TRBD1. Germline loops: CDR1 SGHTA, CDR2 FQGNSA. The trim removed 5 bases at V and 8 bases at J, leaving 6 bases unmatched. The CDR3 is 13 residues long. Here the CDR3 reads CASSPRQGGEAFF. In nucleotides, the CDR3 is TGTGCCAGCAGCCCTCGACAGGGGGGAGAAGCTTTCTTT.

The V and J genes are TRBV5-4 and TRBJ2-3; no firm D call. CDR3 length: 15 amino acids. The germline CDR1 and CDR2 sequences are SGHNT and YYREEE (reference sequence). V shed 2 bases and J shed 3 bases, with 13 bases lying between them. The chain's CDR3 is CASSFGVFTTDTQYF. The CDR3 DNA sequence: TGTGCCAGCAGCTTCGGAGTTTTTACTACAGATACGCAGTATTTT.

The rearrangement joins TRBV28 to TRBJ1-1; D is perhaps TRBD1 (6 bases). Per the germline V gene, CDR1 is MDHEN and CDR2 is SYDVKM. The CDR3 is 18 amino acids. V was trimmed by 5 bases and J by 1 base, leaving 23 bases between them. The CDR3 region has the DNA TGTGCCAGCAGTCTCGGTGGCGCCCCAGGACAGACGAACACTGAAGCTTTCTTT. It translates to CASSLGGAPGQTNTEAFF. Based on the CDR3 plus reference TRBV28 and TRBJ1-1, the full variable domain is DVKVTQSSRYLVKRTGEKVFLECVQDMDHENMFWYRQDPGLGLRLIYFSYDVKMKEKGDIPEGYSVSREKKERFSLILESASTNQTSMYLCASSLGGAPGQTNTEAFFGQGTRLTVV.